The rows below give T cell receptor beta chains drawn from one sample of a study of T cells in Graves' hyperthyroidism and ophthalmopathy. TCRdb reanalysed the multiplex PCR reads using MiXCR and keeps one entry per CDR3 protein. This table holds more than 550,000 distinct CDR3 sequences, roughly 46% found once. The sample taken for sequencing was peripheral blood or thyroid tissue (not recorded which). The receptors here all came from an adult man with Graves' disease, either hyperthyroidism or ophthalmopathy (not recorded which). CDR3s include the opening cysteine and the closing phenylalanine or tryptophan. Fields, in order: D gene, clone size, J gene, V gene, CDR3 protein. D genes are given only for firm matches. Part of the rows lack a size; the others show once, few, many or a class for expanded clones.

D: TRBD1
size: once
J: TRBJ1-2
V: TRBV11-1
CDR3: CASSLGGGGGYTF

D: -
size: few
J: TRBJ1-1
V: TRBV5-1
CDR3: CASSFGGGGTEAFF

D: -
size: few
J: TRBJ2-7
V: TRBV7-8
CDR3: CASSLVTGTLYEQYF

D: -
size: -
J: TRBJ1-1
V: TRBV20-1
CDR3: CSARDETVNTEAFF

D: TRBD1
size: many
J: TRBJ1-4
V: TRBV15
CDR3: CATSREDRAEKLFF

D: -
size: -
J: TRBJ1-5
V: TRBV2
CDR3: CASSLTLYQPQHF

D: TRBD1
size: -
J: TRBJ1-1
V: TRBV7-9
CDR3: CAQRQGMNTEAFF

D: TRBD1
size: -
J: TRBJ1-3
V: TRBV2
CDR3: CASSGQGATIYF

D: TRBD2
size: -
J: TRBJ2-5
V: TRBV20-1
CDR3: CSASPSGRQETQYF

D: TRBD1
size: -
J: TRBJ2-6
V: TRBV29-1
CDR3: CSVRQGGGSEAF

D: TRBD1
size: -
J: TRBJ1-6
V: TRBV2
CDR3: CASTQQGFNSPLHF

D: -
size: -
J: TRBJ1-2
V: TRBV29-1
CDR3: CSVLGHEMGGYTF

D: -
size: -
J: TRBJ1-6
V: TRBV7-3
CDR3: CASSLLSQGPSPLHF

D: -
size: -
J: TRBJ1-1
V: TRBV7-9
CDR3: CASSGEGGDTEAFF

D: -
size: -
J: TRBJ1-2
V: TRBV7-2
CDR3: CASSLGDLFGYTF

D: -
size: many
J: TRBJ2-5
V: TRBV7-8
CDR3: CASSFRGTGQAGVETQYF

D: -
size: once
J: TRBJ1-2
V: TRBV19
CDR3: CASSTARGSYGYTF

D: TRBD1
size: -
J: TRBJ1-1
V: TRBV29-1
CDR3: CSVEDLYRGMNTEAFF

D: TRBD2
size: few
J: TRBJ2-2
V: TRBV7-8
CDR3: CASNLLAGGRGELFF

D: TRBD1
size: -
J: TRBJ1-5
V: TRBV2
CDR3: CASSSSGTGFNQPQHF

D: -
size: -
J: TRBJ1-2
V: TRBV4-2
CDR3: CASSQGGAENYGYTF

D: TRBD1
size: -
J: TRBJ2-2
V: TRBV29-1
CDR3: CSVEDLGQGNTGELFF

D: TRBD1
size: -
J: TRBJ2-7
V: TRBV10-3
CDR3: CAISDLDRGSYEQYF

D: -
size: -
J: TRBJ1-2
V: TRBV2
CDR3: CASSETGGPNYGYTF

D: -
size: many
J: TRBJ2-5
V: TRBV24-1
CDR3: CATSDFWHPETQYF

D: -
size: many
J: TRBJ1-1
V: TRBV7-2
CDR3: CASSLYAWGGGDTEAFF

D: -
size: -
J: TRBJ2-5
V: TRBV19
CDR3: CARSVRGSETQYF

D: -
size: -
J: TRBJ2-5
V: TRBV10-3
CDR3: CASSEQVWEAGPETQYF

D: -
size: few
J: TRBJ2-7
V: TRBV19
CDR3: CASSILGGGPRSEQYF

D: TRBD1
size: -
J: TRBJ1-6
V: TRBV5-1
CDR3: CASGPGQLNSPLHF